This is a list of T cell receptor beta chains from one sample in a study of blood T cell repertoires in COVID-19. Profiling relied on immunoSEQ multiplex PCR, and the TCRdb table lists in-frame clones only, not all of them. Among some 140,000 clones listed, 84% were seen once. The sequencing sample was made of peripheral blood. Receptors were obtained from a man aged 55 to 70 with acute or convalescent COVID-19. The CDR3 runs from the conserved cysteine through the conserved F or W. Fields, in order: CDR3 DNA, CDR3 protein, D gene, V gene, J gene. A D gene is named only where the DNA matches it firmly.

TGCGCCAGCAGCTTGAGGGTAGCGGGAGGAGAGACCCAGTACTTC	CASSLRVAGGETQYF	TRBD2	TRBV5-1	TRBJ2-5
TGTGCCAGTAGTATAGAGAGTCTCGGGGGAGCTTCTGGAAACACCATATATTTT	CASSIESLGGASGNTIYF	.	TRBV19	TRBJ1-3
TGCAGCGTTGAAGATTGGGACAGGGTAAATGGCTACACCTTC	CSVEDWDRVNGYTF	TRBD1	TRBV29-1	TRBJ1-2
TGTGCCTGGAGTGTACGTGCGGGGGGCGAGCAGTTCTTC	CAWSVRAGGEQFF	TRBD2	TRBV30	TRBJ2-1
TGTGCCAGTAGTCGGGCAGGGGGTTTAAGAGCAACTAATGAAAAACTGTTTTTT	CASSRAGGLRATNEKLFF	TRBD1	TRBV19	TRBJ1-4
TGTGCCAGCACCAGGACAGCTACGAACTATGGCTACACCTTC	CASTRTATNYGYTF	.	TRBV6-5	TRBJ1-2
TGTGCCAGTAGATATGGGGGGATACATCAGCCCCAGCATTTT	CASRYGGIHQPQHF	.	TRBV19	TRBJ1-5
TGCGCCAGCAGTGAGACTGGGGGCCATGGGCCCCAGTACTTC	CASSETGGHGPQYF	.	TRBV10-2	TRBJ2-5
TGTGCCAGCAGCTTAGTAACAGGGGGCGTAGAAAAACTGTTTTTT	CASSLVTGGVEKLFF	TRBD1	TRBV7-9	TRBJ1-4
TGTGCCAGCAGTCGCGGAGGGAATGAAAAACTGTTTTTT	CASSRGGNEKLFF	.	TRBV12-3/TRBV12-4	TRBJ1-4
TGTGCCAGTAGTACGCGGGACAGCCCATCCTACGAGCAGTACTTC	CASSTRDSPSYEQYF	.	TRBV19	TRBJ2-7